These 13 T cell receptor beta chains originate from one sample sequenced in a study of blood T cell repertoires in COVID-19 (dated by TCRdb to 2018 to 2021). The method was the immunoSEQ multiplex PCR assay. Sourced from immuneACCESS, this table was stored by TCRdb with only in-frame sequences that have V and J called. A share of the clones is absent; for the studies checked, an unresolved V gene accounts for under half, and the remainder has no known explanation. The sample table shows fewer than 200,000 clones, and around 73% are seen once. Roughly 17% of the sample rests with the top ten. Sequenced sample: PBMCs or T cells enriched from blood (not recorded which). The receptor source for this set is a woman aged 50 to 65 who had recovered from COVID-19.

This clone was counted between two and nine times. The rearrangement uses TRBV4-1 and TRBJ2-7; D tentatively fits TRBD1 or TRBD2 (9 bases each). Trimming took off 4 bases at V and 5 bases at J, with 36 bases between the two ends. Germline-derived CDR1 and CDR2 are MGHRA and YSYEKL. CDR3 length equals 21 residues. The chain's CDR3 is CASSRAPGQGKYAGGQDEQYF. CDR3 DNA: TGCGCCAGCAGCCGAGCCCCGGGACAGGGCAAATATGCGGGAGGGCAGGACGAGCAGTACTTC.

This sequence joins TRBV28 and TRBJ2-1, with D possibly being TRBD2 (6 bases). The CDR3 contains 11 residues. Trimming removed 5 bases from V and 12 bases from J, with 11 bases in between. Germline CDR1 and CDR2: MDHEN and SYDVKM. The CDR3 reads CASSQEGGQFF. CDR3 DNA sequence: TGTGCCAGCAGTCAGGAGGGAGGGCAGTTCTTC.

J is TRBJ2-1 and V is TRBV19, with D possibly TRBD1 on 6 matching bases. Germline V gene sequence: CDR1 LNHDA, CDR2 SQIVND (reference sequence). The ends were cut back, 4 bases at V and 6 bases at J, with 7 bases in the middle. This CDR3 spans 12 amino acids. This CDR3 is CASSTGVNEQFF. The DNA of the CDR3 is TGTGCCAGTAGTACAGGGGTCAATGAGCAGTTCTTC. Full variable domain (remainder filled in from reference TRBV19 and TRBJ2-1): DGGITQSPKYLFRKEGQNVTLSCEQNLNHDAMYWYRQDPGQGLRLIYYSQIVNDFQKGDIAEGYSVSREKKESFPLTVTSAQKNPTAFYLCASSTGVNEQFFGPGTRLTVL.

The chain recombines TRBV5-1 with TRBJ1-1; no firm D call. The ends were cut back, 5 bases at V and 3 bases at J, with 5 bases in the middle. The CDR3 totals 11 residues. CDR1 is SGHRS and CDR2 is YFSETQ in the germline V gene. CDR3 bases: TGCGCCAGCAGGAGTGACACTGAAGCTTTCTTT. This encodes CASRSDTEAFF.

V usage is TRBV19 and J usage is TRBJ2-1; 9 bases map to TRBD1. Germline CDR1 is LNHDA and CDR2 is SQIVND (reference sequence). The V gene end was trimmed by 5 bases and the J gene end by 7 bases; junction bases not matched to a gene: 18. The CDR3 runs to 18 residues. For the CDR3, the DNA is TGTGCCAGTAGTCTAATTATTAGAGGACAGGGGTTAGGGAATGAGCAGTTCTTC. It specifies CASSLIIRGQGLGNEQFF.

The chain carries TRBV20-1 and TRBJ2-3, with TRBD2 identical over 10 bases. Germline CDR1 DFQATT, CDR2 SNEGSKA (reference sequence). The CDR3 spans 15 residues. V lost 3 bases, J lost 1 base, and 4 bases stayed unmatched. The CDR3 DNA reads as TGCAGTGCTAGTCGCGGACTAGCGGGCACAGATACGCAGTATTTT. It encodes CSASRGLAGTDTQYF.

V gene TRBV4-2 combines with J gene TRBJ2-7; D gene uncertain. Deletions cut 1 base from V and 0 bases from J, with 13 bases between. This CDR3 has 16 residues. Germline V gene sequence: CDR1 LGHNA, CDR2 YNFKEQ. The DNA for the CDR3 is TGTGCCAGCAGCCAAGGCGGCACTCTAAGCTCCTACGAGCAGTACTTC. Protein product: CASSQGGTLSSYEQYF.

The CDR3 region has the DNA TGTGCCAGCAGACAGGACAGGGGGCTCCGTAATGAAAAACTGTTTTTT. Protein: CASRQDRGLRNEKLFF. The V call is TRBV27, the J call TRBJ1-4; TRBD1 matches at 11 bases. The CDR3 runs 16 residues. The V gene end was trimmed by 6 bases and the J gene end by 4 bases; junction bases not matched to a gene: 7. Germline V gene sequence: CDR1 MNHEY, CDR2 SMNVEV (reference sequence).

V and J are TRBV7-8 and TRBJ1-2; D gene ambiguous. Germline-derived CDR1 and CDR2 are SGHVS and FQNEAQ. Trimming stripped 5 bases from V and 3 bases from J, with 13 bases between. The CDR3 contains 14 residues. This CDR3 reads CASSRGEGDYGYTF. In DNA form, the CDR3 reads TGTGCCAGCAGCCGAGGTGAGGGTGACTATGGCTACACCTTC. The entire variable domain, with the rest obtained from reference TRBV7-8 and TRBJ1-2, is as follows: GAGVSQSPRYKVAKRGQDVALRCDPISGHVSLFWYQQALGQGPEFLTYFQNEAQLDKSGLPSDRFFAERPEGSVSTLKIQRTQQEDSAVYLCASSRGEGDYGYTFGSGTRLTVV.

The rearrangement uses TRBV7-3 and TRBJ1-1; D unresolved. CDR3 size: 13 residues. Germline V CDR1 and CDR2: SGHTA, FQGTGA. V dropped 5 bases and J dropped 0 bases, with 7 bases sitting between them. The CDR3: CASSETVNTEAFF. The CDR3 region has the DNA TGTGCCAGCAGCGAAACTGTGAACACTGAAGCTTTCTTT.

There are a few counts of this clone. The chain links TRBV7-8 to TRBJ2-1; a weak D match, TRBD1 (5 bases). Deletions cut 3 bases from V and 6 bases from J, with 12 bases between. This CDR3 region has 14 residues. Looked up from germline, CDR1 is SGHVS and CDR2 is FQNEAQ. CDR3 bases: TGTGCCAGCAGCTTGGGCGACAGACTCAATGAGCAGTTCTTC. It codes for CASSLGDRLNEQFF.

This rearrangement joins TRBV28 to TRBJ2-7, with TRBD2 matching 12 bases. CDR1 MDHEN and CDR2 SYDVKM come from the germline V gene. This CDR3 region has 16 residues. V shed 5 bases, J shed 2 bases, and the junction held 7 bases outside the gene matches. As DNA, the CDR3 is TGTGCCAGCAGTCCTCTCCGGACTAGCGGGACCTACGAGCAGTACTTC. Translation gives CASSPLRTSGTYEQYF.

CDR3 DNA: TGTGCCAGCAGCTTACGAGCTAGCGGGAGTGGGTACACAGATACGCAGTATTTT. This codes for CASSLRASGSGYTDTQYF. The chain is built from TRBV7-9 and TRBJ2-3, with 10 positions matching TRBD2. The CDR3 is made up of 18 amino acids. V shed 2 bases, J shed 2 bases, and the junction held 10 bases outside the gene matches. From germline, CDR1 is SEHNR and CDR2 FQNEAQ (reference sequence).